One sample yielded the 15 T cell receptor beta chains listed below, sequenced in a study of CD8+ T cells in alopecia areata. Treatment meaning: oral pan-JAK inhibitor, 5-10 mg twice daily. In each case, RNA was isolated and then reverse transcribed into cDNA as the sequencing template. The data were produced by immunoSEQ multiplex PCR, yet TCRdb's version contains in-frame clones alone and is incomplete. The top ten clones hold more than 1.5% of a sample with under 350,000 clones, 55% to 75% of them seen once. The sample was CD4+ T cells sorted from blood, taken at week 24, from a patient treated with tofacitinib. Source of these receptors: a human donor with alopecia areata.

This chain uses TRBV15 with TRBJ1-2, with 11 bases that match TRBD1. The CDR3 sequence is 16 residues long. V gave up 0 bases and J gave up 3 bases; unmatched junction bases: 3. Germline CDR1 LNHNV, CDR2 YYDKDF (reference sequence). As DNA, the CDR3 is TGTGCCACCAGCAGAGAATGGACAGGGGGCGACTATGGCTACACCTTC. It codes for CATSREWTGGDYGYTF. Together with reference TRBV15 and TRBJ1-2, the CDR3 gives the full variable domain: DAMVIQNPRYQVTQFGKPVTLSCSQTLNHNVMYWYQQKSSQAPKLLFHYYDKDFNNEADTPDNFQSRRPNTSFCFLDIRSPGLGDTAMYLCATSREWTGGDYGYTFGSGTRLTVV.

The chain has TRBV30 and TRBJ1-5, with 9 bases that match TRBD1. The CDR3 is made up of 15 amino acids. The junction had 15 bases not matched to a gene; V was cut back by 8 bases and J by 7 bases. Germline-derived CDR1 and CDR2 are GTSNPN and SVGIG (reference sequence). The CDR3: CAAKHRDRVVQPQHF. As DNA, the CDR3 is TGTGCCGCGAAGCACCGGGACAGGGTAGTCCAGCCCCAGCATTTT.

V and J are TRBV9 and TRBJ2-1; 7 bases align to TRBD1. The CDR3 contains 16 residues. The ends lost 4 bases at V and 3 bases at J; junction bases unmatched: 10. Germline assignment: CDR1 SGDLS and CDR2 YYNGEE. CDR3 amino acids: CASSQEGTESYNEQFF. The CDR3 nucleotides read TGTGCCAGCAGCCAAGAAGGGACAGAGAGCTACAATGAGCAGTTCTTC.

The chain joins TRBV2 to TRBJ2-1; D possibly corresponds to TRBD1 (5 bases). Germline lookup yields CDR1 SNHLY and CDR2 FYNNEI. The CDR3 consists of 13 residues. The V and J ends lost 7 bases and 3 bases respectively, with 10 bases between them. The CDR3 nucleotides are TGTGCCAGCATGGCCAGGGTCTACAATGAGCAGTTCTTC. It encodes CASMARVYNEQFF.

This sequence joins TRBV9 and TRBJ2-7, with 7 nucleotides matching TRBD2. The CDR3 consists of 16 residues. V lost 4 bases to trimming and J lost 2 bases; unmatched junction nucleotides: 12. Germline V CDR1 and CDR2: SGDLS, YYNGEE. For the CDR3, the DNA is TGTGCCAGCAGCCCCCGCCGGGGGGACGGAACCTACGAGCAGTACTTC. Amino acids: CASSPRRGDGTYEQYF.

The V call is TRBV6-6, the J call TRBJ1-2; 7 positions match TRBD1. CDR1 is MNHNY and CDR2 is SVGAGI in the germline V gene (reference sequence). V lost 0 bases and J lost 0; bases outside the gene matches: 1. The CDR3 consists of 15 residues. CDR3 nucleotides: TGTGCCAGCAGTTACTCGACAGGGACTAACTATGGCTACACCTTC. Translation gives CASSYSTGTNYGYTF.

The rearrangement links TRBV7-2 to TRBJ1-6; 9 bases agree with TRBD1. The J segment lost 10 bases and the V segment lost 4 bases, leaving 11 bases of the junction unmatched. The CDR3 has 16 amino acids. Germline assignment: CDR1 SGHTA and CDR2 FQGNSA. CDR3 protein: CASSSQPGQGGSPLHF. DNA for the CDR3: TGTGCCAGCAGCTCCCAACCGGGACAGGGCGGATCACCCCTCCACTTT.

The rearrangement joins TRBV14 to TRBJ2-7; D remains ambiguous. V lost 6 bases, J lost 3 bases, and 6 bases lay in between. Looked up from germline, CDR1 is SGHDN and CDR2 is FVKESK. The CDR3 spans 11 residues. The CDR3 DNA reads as TGTGCCAGCAGTGCCATCTACGAGCAGTACTTC. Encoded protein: CASSAIYEQYF.

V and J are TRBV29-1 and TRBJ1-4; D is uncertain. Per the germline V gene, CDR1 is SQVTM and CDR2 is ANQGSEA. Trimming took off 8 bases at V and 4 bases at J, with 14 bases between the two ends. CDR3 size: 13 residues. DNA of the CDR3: TGCAGCATACGGTCCAGGAGTAATGAAAAACTGTTTTTT. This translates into CSIRSRSNEKLFF. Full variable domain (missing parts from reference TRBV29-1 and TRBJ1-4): SAVISQKPSRDICQRGTSLTIQCQVDSQVTMMFWYRQQPGQSLTLIATANQGSEATYESGFVIDKFPISRPNLTFSTLTVSNMSPEDSSIYLCSIRSRSNEKLFFGSGTQLSVL.

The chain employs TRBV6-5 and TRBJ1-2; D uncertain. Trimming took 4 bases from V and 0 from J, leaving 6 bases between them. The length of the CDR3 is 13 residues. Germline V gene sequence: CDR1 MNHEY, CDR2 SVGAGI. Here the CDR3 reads CASSSSTNYGYTF. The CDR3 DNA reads TGTGCCAGCAGTTCCTCGACTAACTATGGCTACACCTTC.

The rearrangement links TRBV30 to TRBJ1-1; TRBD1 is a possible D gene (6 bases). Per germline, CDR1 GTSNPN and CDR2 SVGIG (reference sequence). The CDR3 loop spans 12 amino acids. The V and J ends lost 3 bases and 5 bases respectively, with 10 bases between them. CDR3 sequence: CAWRGGRTEAFF. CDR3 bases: TGTGCCTGGAGGGGGGGGCGAACTGAAGCTTTCTTT.

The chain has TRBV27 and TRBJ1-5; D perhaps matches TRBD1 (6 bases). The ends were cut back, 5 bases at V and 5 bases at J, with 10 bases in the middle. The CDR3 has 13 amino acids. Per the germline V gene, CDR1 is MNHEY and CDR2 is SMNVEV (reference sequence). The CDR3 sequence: CASSAYRDQPQHF. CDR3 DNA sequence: TGTGCCAGCAGTGCCTACAGGGATCAGCCCCAGCATTTT.

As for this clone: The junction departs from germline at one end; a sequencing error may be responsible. The CDR3 sequence: CSAEAGGNEQFF. In DNA form, the CDR3 reads TGCAGCGCTGAAGCGGGAGGAAATGAGCAGTTCTTC. The rearrangement joins TRBV29-1 to TRBJ2-1, with 9 nucleotides matching TRBD2. Germline V gene lookup returns CDR1 SQVTM and CDR2 ANQGSEA. This CDR3 contains 12 residues.

The CDR3 spells CASRTGGKTQYF. CDR3 DNA: TGTGCCAGCAGGACAGGGGGGAAGACCCAGTACTTC. The chain has TRBV28 and TRBJ2-5, with 9 nucleotides matching TRBD1. The germline gives CDR1 MDHEN, CDR2 SYDVKM. The CDR3 totals 12 residues. V gave up 6 bases and J gave up 6 bases; unmatched junction bases: 2. The full variable domain, with the rest looked up from reference TRBV28 and TRBJ2-5, is DVKVTQSSRYLVKRTGEKVFLECVQDMDHENMFWYRQDPGLGLRLIYFSYDVKMKEKGDIPEGYSVSREKKERFSLILESASTNQTSMYLCASRTGGKTQYFGPGTRLLVL.

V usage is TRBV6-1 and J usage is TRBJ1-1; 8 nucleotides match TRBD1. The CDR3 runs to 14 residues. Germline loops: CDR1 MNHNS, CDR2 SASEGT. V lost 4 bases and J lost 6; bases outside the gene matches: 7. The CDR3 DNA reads TGTGCCAGCAGTGCTTCAGGGGGCATTTCTGAAGCTTTCTTT. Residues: CASSASGGISEAFF.